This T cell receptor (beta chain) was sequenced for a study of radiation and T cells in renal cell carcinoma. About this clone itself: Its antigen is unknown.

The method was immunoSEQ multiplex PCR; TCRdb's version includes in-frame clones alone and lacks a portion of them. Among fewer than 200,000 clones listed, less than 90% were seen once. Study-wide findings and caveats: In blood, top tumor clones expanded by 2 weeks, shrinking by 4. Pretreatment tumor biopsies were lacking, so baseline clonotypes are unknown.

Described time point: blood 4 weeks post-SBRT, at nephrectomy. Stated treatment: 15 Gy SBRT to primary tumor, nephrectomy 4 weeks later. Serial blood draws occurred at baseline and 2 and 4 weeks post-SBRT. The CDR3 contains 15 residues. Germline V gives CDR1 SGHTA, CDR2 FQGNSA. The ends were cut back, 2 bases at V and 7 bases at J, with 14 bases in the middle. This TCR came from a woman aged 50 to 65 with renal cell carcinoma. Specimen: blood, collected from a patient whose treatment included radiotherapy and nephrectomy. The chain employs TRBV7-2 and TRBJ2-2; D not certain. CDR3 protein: CASSLQRAPFGELFF. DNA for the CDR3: TGTGCCAGCAGCTTACAACGAGCTCCTTTCGGGGAGCTGTTTTTT.